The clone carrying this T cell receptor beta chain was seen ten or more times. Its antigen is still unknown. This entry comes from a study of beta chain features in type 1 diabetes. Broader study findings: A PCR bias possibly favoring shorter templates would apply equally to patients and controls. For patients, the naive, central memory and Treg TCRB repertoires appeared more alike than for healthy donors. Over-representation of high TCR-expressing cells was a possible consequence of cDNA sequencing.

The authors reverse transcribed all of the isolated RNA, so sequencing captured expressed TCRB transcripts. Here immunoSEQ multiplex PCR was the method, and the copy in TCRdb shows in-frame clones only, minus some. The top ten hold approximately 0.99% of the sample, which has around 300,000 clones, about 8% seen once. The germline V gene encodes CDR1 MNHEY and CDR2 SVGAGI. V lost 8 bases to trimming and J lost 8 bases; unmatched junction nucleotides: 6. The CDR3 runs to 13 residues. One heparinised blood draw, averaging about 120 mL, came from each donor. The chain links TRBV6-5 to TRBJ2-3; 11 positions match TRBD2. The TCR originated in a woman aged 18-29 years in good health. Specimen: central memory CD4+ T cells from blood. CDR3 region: CASRTSGLGTQYF. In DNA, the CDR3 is TGTGCCAGCCGGACTAGCGGGTTGGGTACGCAGTATTTT.